This entry is about one T cell receptor beta chain. Its antigen is undetermined. The method was immunoSEQ multiplex PCR; TCRdb's version includes in-frame clones alone and lacks a portion of them. The profile shows over 90,000 clones, over 85% of them singletons. The CDR3 has 15 amino acids. Germline V gene data show CDR1 as SGHTA and CDR2 as FQGTGA. The V end was cut by 6 bases, the J end by 4 bases, with 16 bases between. The sample belongs to a study of graft-versus-host responses after intestinal transplantation. This receptor was obtained from a human donor who received an intestinal transplant. The chain recombines TRBV7-3 with TRBJ2-1; D is perhaps TRBD1 or TRBD2 (5 bases each). The sequencing used unstimulated CD8+ T cells sorted from spleen or lymph node cells, collected before intestinal transplant. The CDR3 is CASSSQGPGYNEQFF. CDR3 nucleotides: TGTGCCAGCAGTTCGCAGGGACCCGGTTACAATGAGCAGTTCTTC.